Listed here are 24 T cell receptor beta chains from one sample, sequenced in a study of post-analysis software for immune sequencing data. These receptors' targets are unknown. Included in the TCR beta cDNA libraries were unique molecular identifiers. TCRdb re-derived calls from the PCR reads in MiXCR, one entry per CDR3 protein. The table shows hundreds of thousands of distinct CDR3 sequences, with around 60% occurring only once. Study observations and caveats: Higher frequency in patients than in controls was seen for roughly five TRBV segments, with TRBV5-6, TRBV5-1 and TRBV20-1 among them.

The sample taken for sequencing was blood. The receptors come from a girl aged 2 to 10 with multiple sclerosis.

This sequence joins TRBV4-1 and TRBJ1-1; D gene unclear. The CDR3 runs 15 residues. V was cut by 4 bases and J by 0 bases, with 12 bases left in between. Germline V gene lookup returns CDR1 MGHRA and CDR2 YSYEKL. CDR3 nucleotides: TGCGCCAGCAGCCCACGTGAAGCGATGAACACTGAAGCTTTCTTT. This gives the protein CASSPREAMNTEAFF.

This clonotype was detected once. This clone may be a read error of a much larger clone one base away. V and J are TRBV6-5 and TRBJ2-7, with unresolved D. The V gene's germline CDR1 is MNHEY and CDR2 SVGAGI. The length of the CDR3 is 14 residues. V lost 11 bases, J lost 0 bases, and 17 bases lay in between. CDR3 sequence: CAGPPDDNSYEQYF. The CDR3 nucleotides are TGTGCCGGCCCCCCAGATGACAACTCCTACGAGCAGTACTTC.

The chain employs TRBV12-3 or TRBV12-4 and TRBJ2-5, with D maybe TRBD1 (5 bases). The J call may be wrong; the DNA end is better matched by TRBJ2-7. The CDR3 consists of 13 residues. CDR3 nucleotides: TGTGCCAGCTCTGACAGCGTAGTCTACGAGCAGTACTTC. It is translated as CASSDSVVYEQYF.

This chain uses TRBV27 with TRBJ2-5; 12 bases agree with TRBD1. This CDR3 contains 15 residues. J was trimmed by 4 bases and V by 6 bases; bases with no gene match: 6. In germline, CDR1 is MNHEY, CDR2 SMNVEV (reference sequence). The CDR3 sequence: CASSSGTGGGETQYF. DNA for the CDR3: TGTGCCAGCAGCTCCGGGACAGGGGGCGGAGAGACCCAGTACTTC.

Comment on this clonotype: This likely comes from a read error, as the CDR3 has no conserved phenylalanine or tryptophan at its end. J is TRBJ2-1 and V is TRBV5-1, with 8 bases lining up with TRBD2. The germline V gene encodes CDR1 SGHRS and CDR2 YFSETQ. The CDR3 is made up of 13 amino acids. V gave up 4 bases and J gave up 6 bases; unmatched junction bases: 3. CDR3 residues: CASSPREGNEQFL. In DNA, the CDR3 is TGCGCCAGCAGCCCCCGGGAGGGCAATGAGCAGTTCCTC.

The V call is TRBV7-2, the J call TRBJ1-2, with 7 bases identical to TRBD1. Germline loops: CDR1 SGHTA, CDR2 FQGNSA. V trimming: 6 bases; J trimming: 7 bases; junction bases outside the gene matches: 14. The CDR3 contains 15 residues. The CDR3 nucleotides read TGTGCCAGCAGGTCGTTAGGGGGCGGTTTTGGTGGCTACACCTTC. It codes for CASRSLGGGFGGYTF.

This sequence joins TRBV20-1 and TRBJ2-5; D is undetermined. TRBJ2-7 matches the DNA end more closely, so the J call is doubtful. CDR1 is DFQATT, CDR2 SNEGSKA, per germline (reference sequence). The CDR3 runs to 15 residues. CDR3 DNA: TGCAGTGCTAGCAGGCTCACACCACTTTCGGACGAGCAGTACTTC. It translates to CSASRLTPLSDEQYF.

In its sample, this clonotype was seen a few times. The chain couples TRBV7-9 to TRBJ2-5; 10 bases are shared with TRBD1. Trimming took 3 bases from V and 3 from J; bases not matched to a gene: 1. Germline V gives CDR1 SEHNR, CDR2 FQNEAQ (reference sequence). This CDR3 has 14 residues. In nucleotides, the CDR3 is TGTGCCAGCAGCTTGACAGGGGGCGAAGAGACCCAGTACTTC. This codes for CASSLTGGEETQYF.

This clonotype was recorded once. This chain links TRBV29-1 with TRBJ2-5; either TRBD1 or TRBD2 may fit D (5 bases each). The germline CDR1 and CDR2 sequences are SQVTM and ANQGSEA. With 7 bases removed from V and 4 bases from J, the gap between germline ends came to 16 bases. The CDR3 sequence is 13 residues long. The CDR3 is CSGDPGIGETQYF. Written as DNA, the CDR3 is TGCAGCGGGGACCCGGGGATTGGAGAGACCCAGTACTTC.

This clonotype was seen a few times. The V gene is TRBV2, the J gene TRBJ2-1, with D uncertain. The CDR3 length is 16 residues. The V gene lost 4 bases and the J gene lost 2 bases, with 15 bases spanning the gap. CDR1 and CDR2 from the germline V gene are SNHLY and FYNNEI. DNA for the CDR3: TGTGCCAGCAGTGCCGACCGCCCCACTGCCTACAATGAGCAGTTCTTC. This gives the protein CASSADRPTAYNEQFF.

About this clonotype itself: An end of the junction differs from the germline gene, which may be a read error. CDR3 DNA sequence: TGTGCCAGCTTTGACAGCTTGGGCTATGGCTACACCTTT. This codes for CASFDSLGYGYTF. The chain has TRBV6-1 and TRBJ1-2, with D possibly TRBD1 on 5 matching bases. The CDR3 is 13 residues long. Germline-derived CDR1 and CDR2 are MNHNS and SASEGT.

This clonotype has more than one count but fewer than ten. This chain joins TRBV7-3 and TRBJ1-1; TRBD1 matches at 8 bases. V was pared by 5 bases and J by 4 bases, with 3 bases of the junction left unmatched. The germline gives CDR1 SGHTA, CDR2 FQGTGA. CDR3 length: 13 amino acids. The CDR3 sequence: CASSETGGTEAFF. The CDR3 coding sequence is TGTGCCAGCAGCGAAACAGGGGGCACTGAAGCTTTCTTT.

The genes are TRBV29-1 and TRBJ2-5; weak D call: TRBD2 (5 bases). The last part of the DNA fits TRBJ2-7 better; the J call may be wrong. Looked up from germline, CDR1 is SQVTM and CDR2 is ANQGSEA. CDR3 length equals 12 residues. The CDR3 sequence is CSVQSGEREQYF. The CDR3 nucleotides are TGCAGCGTTCAATCCGGGGAACGCGAGCAGTACTTC.

The chain carries TRBV21-1 and TRBJ2-5; the DNA was not compared with TRBD2, the D call given in the table. TRBV21-1 is deemed a pseudogene. The CDR3 contains 18 residues. DNA of the CDR3: TGTGCCAGCAGCAAAGAGGTACTAGTGGGAAGGTCTGGAGAGACCCAGTACTTC. Its protein is CASSKEVLVGRSGETQYF.

The gene calls are TRBV6-2 or TRBV6-3 and TRBJ1-1, with 7 nucleotides matching TRBD1. The CDR3 covers 17 residues. Per germline, CDR1 MNHEY and CDR2 SVGEGT. After removal of 2 bases from V and 0 bases from J, the junction contained 9 bases not matched to a gene. CDR3 region: CASSYHGTVIMNTEAFF. The CDR3 DNA reads as TGTGCCAGCAGTTACCACGGGACAGTCATCATGAACACTGAAGCTTTCTTT.

The chain carries TRBV5-1 and TRBJ2-7, with 8 bases aligning to TRBD1. Judging by the DNA end, TRBJ2-5 fits better; the J call may be wrong. Germline V lookup: CDR1 SGHRS, CDR2 YFSETQ. CDR3 size: 17 residues. CDR3 in amino acids: CASSFGTLPGGEETQYF. CDR3 nucleotide sequence: TGCGCCAGCAGCTTCGGCACTCTACCAGGGGGCGAAGAGACCCAGTACTTC.

The chain uses TRBV20-1 and TRBJ1-2; D perhaps matches TRBD1 (5 bases). This CDR3 spans 15 amino acids. Trimming stripped 0 bases from V and 2 bases from J, with 13 bases between. The germline V gene encodes CDR1 DFQATT and CDR2 SNEGSKA (reference sequence). In nucleotides, the CDR3 is TGCAGTGCTAGAGATTGGGGGGAGGAAAACTATGGCTACACCTTC. Translating it yields CSARDWGEENYGYTF.

The chain joins TRBV29-1 to TRBJ2-1; D ambiguous. V was clipped by 0 bases and J by 8 bases, with 11 bases between them. Germline CDR1 and CDR2: SQVTM and ANQGSEA. This CDR3 is 13 amino acids long. The CDR3 region has the DNA TGCAGCGTTGAAGAGATTAGTTTAGATGAGCAGTTCTTC. Its protein is CSVEEISLDEQFF.

The genes are TRBV4-2 and TRBJ2-5; D call uncertain. Trimming shortened V by 0 bases and J by 4 bases, and 6 bases separated the two germline ends. From germline, CDR1 is LGHNA and CDR2 YNFKEQ. CDR3 length: 13 residues. The CDR3 is CASSQDGRETQYF. CDR3 DNA sequence: TGTGCCAGCAGCCAAGATGGGCGAGAGACCCAGTACTTC.

The chain uses TRBV2 and TRBJ1-2; D gene uncertain. The CDR3 is made up of 10 amino acids. V dropped 6 bases and J dropped 11 bases, with 10 bases sitting between them. CDR1 is SNHLY, CDR2 FYNNEI, per germline. CDR3 coding DNA: TGTGCCAGCAGCGGCGCGTGGTACACCTTC. Translation: CASSGAWYTF.

The chain has TRBV20-1 and TRBJ2-5; D possibly corresponds to TRBD2 (5 bases). The CDR3 extends over 16 amino acids. V dropped 5 bases and J dropped 1 base, with 20 bases sitting between them. CDR1 is DFQATT, CDR2 SNEGSKA, per germline (reference sequence). CDR3 DNA: TGCAGTGCTCGGGCAATTGGCGGGCGACGCCAAGAGACCCAGTACTTC. This translates into CSARAIGGRRQETQYF.

The rearrangement joins TRBV12-3 or TRBV12-4 to TRBJ1-5; 7 bases are shared with TRBD1. The CDR3 runs 14 residues. The V and J ends lost 5 bases and 3 bases, in that order; junction bases with no gene match: 4. CDR3 bases: TGTGCCAGCAGTCTGGGACAGTTCAATCAGCCCCAGCATTTT. Its protein product is CASSLGQFNQPQHF.

V is TRBV6-1 and J is TRBJ2-3, with a weak D call TRBD1 (6 bases). Germline CDR1 reads MNHNS; CDR2 reads SASEGT. V lost 5 bases to trimming and J lost 0 bases, with 9 bases between them. The CDR3 spans 14 residues. The CDR3 DNA follows: TGTGCCAGCAGTCGGACAGCTAGCACAGATACGCAGTATTTT. Protein: CASSRTASTDTQYF.

The J gene is TRBJ2-5, the V gene TRBV10-3, with D unclear. CDR1 is ENHRY, CDR2 SYGVKD, per germline. CDR3 length: 14 amino acids. V was pared by 7 bases and J by 5 bases, with 17 bases between. Here the CDR3 reads CAIMVSQAAETQYF. CDR3 sequence (DNA): TGTGCCATCATGGTATCTCAGGCGGCGGAGACCCAGTACTTC.